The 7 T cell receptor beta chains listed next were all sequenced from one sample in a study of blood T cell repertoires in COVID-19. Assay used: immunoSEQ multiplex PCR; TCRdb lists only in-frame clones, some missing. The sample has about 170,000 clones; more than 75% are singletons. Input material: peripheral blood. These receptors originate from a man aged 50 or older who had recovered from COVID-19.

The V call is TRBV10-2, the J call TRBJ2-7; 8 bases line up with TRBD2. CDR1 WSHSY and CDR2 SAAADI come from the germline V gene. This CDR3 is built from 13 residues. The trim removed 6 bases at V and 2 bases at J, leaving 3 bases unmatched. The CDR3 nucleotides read TGCGCCAGCAGACCTAGCGGGCCCTACGAGCAGTACTTC. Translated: CASRPSGPYEQYF.

Here the CDR3 reads CAVRGPTNEKLFF. The CDR3 DNA reads TGTGCCGTAAGAGGTCCAACTAATGAAAAACTGTTTTTT. This sequence joins TRBV6-1 and TRBJ1-4; D ambiguous. V was cut by 11 bases and J by 0 bases, with 10 bases left in between. The CDR3 has 13 amino acids. Per the germline V gene, CDR1 is MNHNS and CDR2 is SASEGT.

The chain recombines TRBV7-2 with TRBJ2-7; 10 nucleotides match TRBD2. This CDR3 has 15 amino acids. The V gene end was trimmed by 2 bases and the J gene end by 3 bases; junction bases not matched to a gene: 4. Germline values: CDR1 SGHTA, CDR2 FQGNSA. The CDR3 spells CASSLQREGHYEQYF. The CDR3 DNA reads TGTGCCAGCAGCTTACAGCGGGAGGGCCACTACGAGCAGTACTTC. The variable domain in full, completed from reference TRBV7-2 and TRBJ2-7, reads GAGVSQSPSNKVTEKGKDVELRCDPISGHTALYWYRQSLGQGLEFLIYFQGNSAPDKSGLPSDRFSAERTGGSVSTLTIQRTQQEDSAVYLCASSLQREGHYEQYFGPGTRLTVT.

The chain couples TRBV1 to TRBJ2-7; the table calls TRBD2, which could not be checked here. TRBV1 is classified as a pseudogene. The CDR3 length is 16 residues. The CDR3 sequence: CTRWRAGGPPSYEQYF. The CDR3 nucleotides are TGCACCAGATGGCGGGCGGGAGGGCCGCCCTCATACGAGCAGTACTTC.

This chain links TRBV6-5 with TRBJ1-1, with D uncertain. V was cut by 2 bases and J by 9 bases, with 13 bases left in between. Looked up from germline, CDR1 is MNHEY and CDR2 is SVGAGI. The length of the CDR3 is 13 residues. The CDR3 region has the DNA TGTGCCAGCAGTTACAATAGAGGGTTGCAAGCTTTCTTT. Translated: CASSYNRGLQAFF.

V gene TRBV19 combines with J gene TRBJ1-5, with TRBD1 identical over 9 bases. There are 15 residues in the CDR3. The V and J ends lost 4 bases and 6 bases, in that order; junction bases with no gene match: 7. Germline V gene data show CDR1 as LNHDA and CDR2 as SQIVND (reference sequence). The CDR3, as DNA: TGTGCCAGTAGTAACAAGGGACAGGGCCGTCAGCCCCAGCATTTT. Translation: CASSNKGQGRQPQHF.

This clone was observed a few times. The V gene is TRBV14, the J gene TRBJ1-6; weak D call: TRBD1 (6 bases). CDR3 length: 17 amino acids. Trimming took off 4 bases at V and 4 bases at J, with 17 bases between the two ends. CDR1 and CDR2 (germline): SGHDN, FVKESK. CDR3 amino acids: CASSRRRQDRYNSPLHF. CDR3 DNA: TGTGCCAGCAGCCGCCGAAGGCAGGACAGATATAATTCACCCCTCCACTTT.